This is a list of T cell receptor beta chains from one sample in a study of blood T cells in healthy people across ages. TCRdb analysed the 5' RACE reads with MiXCR anew, one entry per CDR3 protein. The table lists fewer than 700,000 distinct CDR3 sequences, 35% to 50% of them singletons. The sample consisted of blood. The receptor set was obtained from a man of 80 years or more in good health. Both conserved end residues are part of each CDR3. D genes are given only for firm matches. Only part of the rows carry a size: once, few, many, or a class if the clone is expanded.

v_gene	abundance	d_gene	j_gene	CDR3nt	CDR3aa
TRBV27	-	-	TRBJ1-2	TGTGCCAGCAGTTTGCACAGTAACTATGGCTGCACCTTC	CASSLHSNYGCTF
TRBV6-2/TRBV6-3	-	TRBD2	TRBJ2-1	TGTGCCAGCAATGGGTTAGCGGGGAGACACAATGAGCAGTTCTTC	CASNGLAGRHNEQFF
TRBV25-1	few	-	TRBJ2-5	TGTGCCAGCAGTGGGGGCCGTCGGTACCAAGAGACCCAGTACTTC	CASSGGRRYQETQYF
TRBV20-1	many	-	TRBJ2-3	TGCAGTGCTCACACGGGACGGGACGGCACAGATACGCAGTATTTT	CSAHTGRDGTDTQYF
TRBV28	-	TRBD2	TRBJ2-7	TGTGCCAGCAGTTCAAGTGGACTAGCGGGAGTGAACGAGCAGTACTTC	CASSSSGLAGVNEQYF
TRBV4-2	few	-	TRBJ1-2	TGTGCCAGCAGCCAAGATGGCCACAACTATGGCTACACCTTC	CASSQDGHNYGYTF
TRBV7-2	-	TRBD1	TRBJ2-7	TGTGCCAGCAGCTTAGTAGGGGACAGGTCCCGGGAGCAGTACTTC	CASSLVGDRSREQYF
TRBV20-1	-	-	TRBJ1-4	TGCAGTGCTAGAGAACAACGGATTAATGAAAAACTGTTTTTT	CSAREQRINEKLFF
TRBV5-1	few	TRBD1	TRBJ2-2	TGCGCCACCCGGACAGGGAACACCGGGGAGCTGTTTTTT	CATRTGNTGELFF
TRBV4-2	once	-	TRBJ2-1	TGTGCCAGCAGCCAAGGGGGGCTGGGCTCTGGAGAGCAGTTCTTC	CASSQGGLGSGEQFF
TRBV21-1	few	-	TRBJ2-7	TGTGCCAGCAGCAAAGCTTGGCAGGGGGCCTACGAGCAGTACTTC	CASSKAWQGAYEQYF
TRBV20-1	-	TRBD2	TRBJ2-5	TGCAGTGCGCGGACTGCTAGCGGCCAAGAGACCCAGTACTTC	CSARTASGQETQYF
TRBV20-1	-	TRBD2	TRBJ2-5	TGCAGTGTTAGAGATCTAAGACTAGCGGCCAATGAGCAGTACTTC	CSVRDLRLAANEQYF
TRBV29-1	-	TRBD1	TRBJ2-2	TGCAGCGTTGTGGAGTCAGGGGGCGGGGAGCTGTTTTTT	CSVVESGGGELFF
TRBV27	-	-	TRBJ2-3	TGTGTCAGCAGTTTATTTATCGCAGATACGCAGTATTTT	CVSSLFIADTQYF
TRBV24-1	-	-	TRBJ2-1	TGTGCCACCAGTGACCTAAGAGGAGGCCTCTACAATGAGCAGTTCTTC	CATSDLRGGLYNEQFF
TRBV7-2	few	-	TRBJ2-7	TGTGCCAGCAGCCCGACCTTATGGGCCTACGAGCAGTACTTC	CASSPTLWAYEQYF
TRBV20-1	-	TRBD2	TRBJ2-5	TGCAGTGCTAGAAGGGACGGGAGGGCCGAAGTAGGAGAGACCCAGTACTTC	CSARRDGRAEVGETQYF
TRBV20-1	-	TRBD1	TRBJ2-5	TGCAGTGCTAGAGCCCAGACAGGGATTCAAGAGACCCAGTACTTC	CSARAQTGIQETQYF
TRBV3-1	-	-	TRBJ2-4	TGTGCCAGCAGCCAAGGTATAGGTTTTGGAAACATTCAGTACTTC	CASSQGIGFGNIQYF
TRBV6-5	-	-	TRBJ1-2	TGTGCCAGCAGCAACGTGGGAAGGGGTGGCTACACCTTC	CASSNVGRGGYTF
TRBV18	-	-	TRBJ2-5	TGTGCCAGCTCACAACAGGGTAGATCGGAGACCCAGTACTTC	CASSQQGRSETQYF
TRBV7-8	-	-	TRBJ2-1	TGTGCCAGCAGCCTCTCCTTTGGGGATGGTGGCGATGAGCAGTTCTTC	CASSLSFGDGGDEQFF
TRBV25-1	-	-	TRBJ2-4	TGTGCCAGCAGTCTAGATAAGCTAGCCAAAAACATTCAGTACTTC	CASSLDKLAKNIQYF
TRBV20-1	-	-	TRBJ2-1	TGCAGTGCTAGACCTACCGGGACTGTCAATGAGCAGTTCTTC	CSARPTGTVNEQFF
TRBV3-1	-	-	TRBJ2-5	TGTGCCAGCAGCCAAGAACAAAGACTCGCCCAAGAGACCCAGTACTTC	CASSQEQRLAQETQYF
TRBV6-6	few	TRBD1	TRBJ1-4	TGTGCCAGCATAAAAACAGGACAGGGGGGAAAACTGTTTTTT	CASIKTGQGGKLFF
TRBV6-7	few	-	TRBJ2-7	TGTGCCAGCAAACACAGGGAGAGCTCCTACGAGCAGTACTTC	CASKHRESSYEQYF
TRBV20-1	-	-	TRBJ1-5	TGCAGTGCTAACCCCAACCAGGGATCTAGCAATCAGCCCCAGCATTTT	CSANPNQGSSNQPQHF
TRBV20-1	few	TRBD2	TRBJ2-1	TGCAGTTCACTAGCGGGAGTCTCCTACAATGAGCAGTTCTTC	CSSLAGVSYNEQFF
TRBV5-1	once	-	TRBJ2-5	TGCGCCAGCAGCTTTCCTAGTGATGAGCAGTACTTC	CASSFPSDEQYF
TRBV2	-	-	TRBJ2-7	TGTGCCAGTTCGGGTCAGGGCGAGCAGTACTTC	CASSGQGEQYF
TRBV7-2	-	-	TRBJ2-3	TGTGCCAGCAGCTCAAGGGCGGGCAGTGACACAGATGCGCGGTATTTT	CASSSRAGSDTDARYF
TRBV7-2	-	-	TRBJ1-1	TGTGCCAGCAGCCAGGGGACGGCGAGGAGAAACACTGAAGCTTTCTTT	CASSQGTARRNTEAFF
TRBV4-1	-	TRBD1	TRBJ1-2	TGCGCCAGCAGCCAAAACAGGGGTCCGGGCTACACCTTC	CASSQNRGPGYTF
TRBV12-3/TRBV12-4	-	-	TRBJ1-5	TGTGCCAGCAGTTTATCAGGTGCCCATTTCAATCAGCCCCAGCATTTT	CASSLSGAHFNQPQHF
TRBV6-5	-	TRBD1	TRBJ2-4	TGTGCCAGCAGTAAGGGACAGGGGGTCGGAGCCAAAAACATTCAGTACTTC	CASSKGQGVGAKNIQYF
TRBV2	-	TRBD2	TRBJ2-3	TGTGCCAGCAGTGGAGCGGGGGCCCGCACAGATACGCAGTATTTT	CASSGAGARTDTQYF
TRBV7-1	-	TRBD1	TRBJ2-7	TGTGCCAGCAGCTCACCGGGGTGGGACAGGGGGCTAAGTGAGCGGGACTACAGCTCCTACGAGCAGTACTTC	CASSSPGWDRGLSERDYSSYEQYF
TRBV5-6	few	-	TRBJ2-7	TGTGCCAGCAGACCCCCTTGGGGAGACGAGCAGTACTTC	CASRPPWGDEQYF
TRBV4-2	once	TRBD2	TRBJ2-1	TGTGCCAGCAGCCAAGCTAACGGGGGGAGCTCCTACAATGAGCAGTTCTTT	CASSQANGGSSYNEQFF